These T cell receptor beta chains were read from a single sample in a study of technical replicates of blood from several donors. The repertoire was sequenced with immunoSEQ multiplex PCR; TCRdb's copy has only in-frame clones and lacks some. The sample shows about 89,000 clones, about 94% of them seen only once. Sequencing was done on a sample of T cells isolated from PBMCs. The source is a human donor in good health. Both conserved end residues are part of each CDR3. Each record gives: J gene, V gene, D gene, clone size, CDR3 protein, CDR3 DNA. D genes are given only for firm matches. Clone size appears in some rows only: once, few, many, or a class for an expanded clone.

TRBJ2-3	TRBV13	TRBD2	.	CASSWASGGLSTDTQYF	TGTGCCAGCAGCTGGGCTAGCGGGGGCCTTAGCACAGATACGCAGTATTTT
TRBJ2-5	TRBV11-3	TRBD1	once	CASSPGGQTQYF	TGTGCCAGCAGCCCAGGGGGACAGACCCAGTACTTC
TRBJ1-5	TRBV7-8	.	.	CASSRRQDRGNQPQHF	TGTGCCAGCAGCCGTAGGCAGGACAGAGGAAATCAGCCCCAGCATTTT
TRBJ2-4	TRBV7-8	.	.	CASSSRGANIQYF	TGTGCCAGCAGCTCTCGGGGGGCAAACATTCAGTACTTC
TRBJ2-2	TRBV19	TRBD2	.	CASSILAGEYSGELFF	TGTGCCAGTAGTATCCTAGCGGGAGAGTATTCCGGGGAGCTGTTTTTT
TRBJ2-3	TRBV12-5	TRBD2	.	CASGLVISGYPDTQYF	TGTGCTAGTGGTTTGGTAATTAGCGGGTACCCAGATACGCAGTATTTT
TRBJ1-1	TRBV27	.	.	CASSLKRGTEAFF	TGTGCCAGCAGTTTAAAAAGGGGCACTGAAGCTTTCTTT
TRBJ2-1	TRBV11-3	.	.	CASSRLAGGTYNEQFF	TGTGCCAGCAGCCGGTTAGCGGGCGGGACATACAATGAGCAGTTCTTC
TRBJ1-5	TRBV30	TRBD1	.	CAWDRAGNQPQHF	TGTGCCTGGGACAGGGCCGGTAATCAGCCCCAGCATTTT
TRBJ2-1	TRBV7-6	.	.	CASSLGAGTTTEQFF	TGTGCCAGCAGCTTAGGGGCCGGAACCACCACTGAGCAGTTCTTC
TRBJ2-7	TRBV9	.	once	CASSVGTGAYEQYF	TGTGCCAGCAGCGTAGGTACTGGAGCCTACGAGCAGTACTTC
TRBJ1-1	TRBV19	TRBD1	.	CASSMRYRGSNTEAFF	TGTGCCAGTAGTATGAGATACAGGGGGTCTAACACTGAAGCTTTCTTT
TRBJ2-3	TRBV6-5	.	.	CASSITSWAGNTQYF	TGTGCCAGCAGTATTACTAGCTGGGCTGGCAATACGCAGTATTTT
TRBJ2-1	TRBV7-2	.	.	CASSFGTLIGNNEQFF	TGTGCCAGCAGCTTCGGGACTCTCATAGGGAACAATGAGCAGTTCTTC
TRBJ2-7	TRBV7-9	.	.	CASSLYPGTKGNEQYF	TGTGCCAGCAGCTTGTACCCCGGGACAAAAGGCAACGAGCAGTACTTC
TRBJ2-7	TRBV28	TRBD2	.	CATVGLAGDRSSYEQYF	TGTGCCACCGTGGGACTAGCGGGAGACCGGAGCTCCTACGAGCAGTACTTC
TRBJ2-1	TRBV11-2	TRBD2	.	CASSPRGTSGKTYNEQFF	TGTGCCAGCAGCCCGCGGGGGACTAGCGGGAAAACCTACAATGAGCAGTTCTTC
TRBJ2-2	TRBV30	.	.	CAWEFGVNTGELFF	TGTGCCTGGGAGTTCGGGGTGAACACCGGGGAGCTGTTTTTT
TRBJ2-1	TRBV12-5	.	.	CASGLSTFNEQFF	TGTGCTAGTGGTTTATCCACTTTCAATGAGCAGTTCTTC
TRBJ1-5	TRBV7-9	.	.	CASSLGPGNHNQPQHF	TGTGCCAGCAGCTTAGGACCGGGAAACCACAATCAGCCCCAGCATTTT
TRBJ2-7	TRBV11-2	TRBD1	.	CASTPGTGPYEQYF	TGTGCCAGCACTCCCGGGACAGGACCCTACGAGCAGTACTTC
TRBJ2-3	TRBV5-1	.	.	CASRGGVTDTQYF	TGCGCCAGCAGAGGCGGGGTCACAGATACGCAGTATTTT
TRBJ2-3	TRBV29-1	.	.	CSVEQGRGDTQYF	TGCAGCGTTGAACAGGGCCGAGGAGATACGCAGTATTTT
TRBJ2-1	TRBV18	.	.	CASSPTGYPSYNEQFF	TGTGCCAGCTCACCTACAGGGTATCCCTCCTACAATGAGCAGTTCTTC
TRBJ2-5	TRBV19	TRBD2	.	CASSIPGREVRETQYF	TGTGCCAGTAGTATACCAGGGCGGGAGGTTAGAGAGACCCAGTACTTC
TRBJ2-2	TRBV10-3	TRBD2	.	CAISDSGSGTGELFF	TGTGCCATCAGTGATAGCGGGAGTGGCACCGGGGAGCTGTTTTTT
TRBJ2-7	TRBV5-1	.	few	CASSLVGGGSYEQYF	TGCGCCAGCAGCTTGGTCGGCGGAGGCTCCTACGAGCAGTACTTC
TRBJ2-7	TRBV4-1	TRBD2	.	CASSQSGLAGSSYEQYF	TGCGCCAGCAGCCAATCCGGACTAGCGGGAAGCTCCTACGAGCAGTACTTC
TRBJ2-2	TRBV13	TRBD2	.	CASITGGANTGELFF	TGTGCCAGCATAACGGGAGGCGCGAACACCGGGGAGCTGTTTTTT
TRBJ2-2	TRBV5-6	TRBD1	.	CASSYRGLNTGELFF	TGTGCCAGCAGCTACAGGGGTTTGAACACCGGGGAGCTGTTTTTT
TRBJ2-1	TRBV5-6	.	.	CASEGQDYNEQFF	TGTGCCAGCGAAGGACAAGACTACAATGAGCAGTTCTTC